These 32 T cell receptor beta chains were all obtained from the same sample, sequenced in a study of cytomegalovirus exposure and HLA in healthy donors. The primer mix had 60 Vbeta and 13 Jbeta primers. Repertoires were generated with immunoSEQ multiplex PCR, while TCRdb's copy carries only in-frame clones and drops some. The data show under 200,000 clones, with around 75% seen just once and roughly 8% held by the top ten. Specimen: PBMCs. Receptor source: a woman between 35 and 50 years old in good health and CMV-seropositive.

This clone has only one observation. The genes are TRBV28 and TRBJ2-1; D ambiguous. Trimming removed 4 bases from V and 9 bases from J, with 10 bases in between. The CDR3 is 12 residues long. Germline V lookup: CDR1 MDHEN, CDR2 SYDVKM. In DNA form, the CDR3 reads TGTGCCAGCAGTTATTCTTCCGGTGAGCAGTTCTTC. The encoded protein is CASSYSSGEQFF.

The CDR3 coding sequence is TGTGCCAGTAGTATTTCCGACAGGCGGGGCAATCAGCCCCAGCATTTT. Translation: CASSISDRRGNQPQHF. The chain recombines TRBV19 with TRBJ1-5, with D tentatively TRBD1 (6 bases). V shed 3 bases and J shed 2 bases, with 14 bases lying between them. Per germline, CDR1 LNHDA and CDR2 SQIVND (reference sequence). CDR3 length equals 16 residues.

V is TRBV6-6 and J is TRBJ1-4, with 9 bases identical to TRBD1. Germline CDR1 and CDR2: MNHNY and SVGAGI (reference sequence). CDR3 length equals 15 residues. V lost 6 bases, J lost 5 bases, and 7 bases stayed unmatched. Here the CDR3 reads CASRSTGTGNEKLFF. The CDR3 bases are TGTGCCAGCAGATCTACCGGGACAGGGAATGAAAAACTGTTTTTT.

V usage is TRBV12-5 and J usage is TRBJ2-3; 7 nucleotides agree with TRBD2. The CDR3 length is 16 residues. Germline values: CDR1 LGHNT, CDR2 FRNRAP. Trimming at V came to 3 bases and at J to 7 bases, leaving 13 bases not matched to a gene. The CDR3 region is CASGFVAGGRAYTQYF. The DNA of the CDR3 is TGTGCTAGTGGTTTCGTAGCCGGAGGGAGGGCCTATACGCAGTATTTT.

This chain uses TRBV7-3 with TRBJ2-7; weak D call: TRBD2 (5 bases). Per germline, CDR1 SGHTA and CDR2 FQGTGA. The CDR3 consists of 14 residues. V was trimmed by 1 base and J by 6 bases, leaving 13 bases between them. The DNA of the CDR3 is TGTGCCAGCAGCTTAAGCGGGTCCCCCTCCGAGCAGTACTTC. Amino acids: CASSLSGSPSEQYF.

The rearrangement joins TRBV7-2 to TRBJ1-2; TRBD1 matches 12 bases. The germline V gene encodes CDR1 SGHTA and CDR2 FQGNSA. V trimming: 0 bases; J trimming: 4 bases; junction bases outside the gene matches: 12. This CDR3 has 19 amino acids. In DNA form, the CDR3 reads TGTGCCAGCAGCTTAGCATCCGGGACAGGGGGCCTGTTTAGCTATGGCTACACCTTC. This gives the protein CASSLASGTGGLFSYGYTF. The full variable domain, rest sourced from reference TRBV7-2 and TRBJ1-2, is GAGVSQSPSNKVTEKGKDVELRCDPISGHTALYWYRQSLGQGLEFLIYFQGNSAPDKSGLPSDRFSAERTGGSVSTLTIQRTQQEDSAVYLCASSLASGTGGLFSYGYTFGSGTRLTVV.

The J gene is TRBJ2-5, the V gene TRBV4-2; possibly TRBD1 for D (5 bases). The CDR3 runs 18 residues. Germline assignment: CDR1 LGHNA and CDR2 YNFKEQ. V shed 0 bases and J shed 4 bases, with 21 bases lying between them. The CDR3 DNA sequence: TGTGCCAGCAGCCAAGATGAGTGGGCAGGGTTGTACAGAGAGACCCAGTACTTC. Protein sequence: CASSQDEWAGLYRETQYF.

The chain joins TRBV2 to TRBJ2-1; TRBD2 matches at 12 bases. Trimming removed 4 bases from V and 7 bases from J; junction bases left unmatched: 5. Germline-derived CDR1 and CDR2 are SNHLY and FYNNEI. There are 15 residues in the CDR3. The CDR3 loop is CASSALAGGQNEQFF. CDR3 coding DNA: TGTGCCAGCAGTGCCCTAGCGGGAGGGCAAAATGAGCAGTTCTTC.

The rearrangement uses TRBV5-4 and TRBJ2-2, with D tentatively TRBD2 (6 bases). This CDR3 has 15 amino acids. V gave up 2 bases and J gave up 7 bases, with 15 bases separating them. Germline loops: CDR1 SGHNT, CDR2 YYREEE (reference sequence). This CDR3 reads CASSFWGLSGGELFF. The CDR3 DNA reads TGTGCCAGCAGCTTTTGGGGACTTTCAGGCGGGGAGCTGTTTTTT.

This clone was detected only a few times. The chain joins TRBV7-6 to TRBJ2-7; maybe TRBD1 (6 bases). This CDR3 is 14 amino acids long. V lost 5 bases and J 4 bases, leaving 15 bases between the germline ends. From germline, CDR1 is SGHVS and CDR2 FNYEAQ. The CDR3 nucleotides read TGTGCCAGCAGCCTTCAACAGGGACAATACGAGCAGTACTTC. As protein: CASSLQQGQYEQYF. Full variable domain (rest looked up from reference TRBV7-6 and TRBJ2-7): GAGVSQSPRYKVTKRGQDVALRCDPISGHVSLYWYRQALGQGPEFLTYFNYEAQQDKSGLPNDRFSAERPEGSISTLTIQRTEQRDSAMYRCASSLQQGQYEQYFGPGTRLTVT.

The chain combines TRBV4-1 with TRBJ2-1, with 10 positions matching TRBD2. The CDR3 runs 17 residues. V shed 4 bases, J shed 7 bases, and the junction held 13 bases outside the gene matches. Germline-derived CDR1 and CDR2 are MGHRA and YSYEKL. The CDR3: CASSLIPAGGTLNEQFF. The CDR3 DNA reads TGCGCCAGCAGCCTTATCCCAGCGGGAGGGACGTTGAATGAGCAGTTCTTC.

The chain links TRBV7-9 to TRBJ2-1; weak D call: TRBD2 (7 bases). Germline loops: CDR1 SEHNR, CDR2 FQNEAQ (reference sequence). The CDR3 length is 15 residues. Trimming shortened V by 1 base and J by 6 bases, and 13 bases separated the two germline ends. The CDR3 spells CASSLEGGRLNEQFF. Written as DNA, the CDR3 is TGTGCCAGCAGCTTAGAGGGGGGGCGCCTCAATGAGCAGTTCTTC.

V gene TRBV28 combines with J gene TRBJ2-7; the match to TRBD2 covers 10 bases. CDR1 and CDR2 (germline): MDHEN, SYDVKM. The CDR3 totals 15 residues. The J segment lost 3 bases and the V segment lost 7 bases, leaving 9 bases of the junction unmatched. CDR3 residues: CASKEPSGRGYEQYF. The CDR3 DNA follows: TGTGCCAGCAAGGAGCCTAGCGGGAGAGGCTACGAGCAGTACTTC.

This chain's CDR3 is CSAQMMGQGQETQYF. Written as DNA, the CDR3 is TGCAGCGCACAAATGATGGGACAGGGACAAGAGACCCAGTACTTC. The rearrangement joins TRBV29-1 to TRBJ2-5; TRBD1 matches 9 bases. Trimming cost V 7 bases and J 2 bases; bases outside gene matches: 11. This CDR3 is built from 15 residues. Germline assignment: CDR1 SQVTM and CDR2 ANQGSEA.

This clone was recorded once. CDR3 sequence reads: CASSQRDRVSTEAFF. The CDR3 nucleotides are TGCGCCAGCAGCCAAAGGGACAGGGTTTCCACTGAAGCTTTCTTT. J is TRBJ1-1 and V is TRBV4-1, with TRBD1 matching over 9 bases. The V and J ends lost 2 bases and 4 bases, in that order; junction bases with no gene match: 5. CDR3 size: 15 residues. Germline CDR1 reads MGHRA; CDR2 reads YSYEKL.

The CDR3 loop is CASSAILAGGTGELFF. The CDR3 DNA reads TGCGCCAGCAGCGCCATACTAGCGGGAGGGACCGGGGAGCTGTTTTTT. The chain couples TRBV5-1 to TRBJ2-2; the match to TRBD2 covers 13 bases. The CDR3 extends over 16 amino acids. V lost 4 bases to trimming and J lost 5 bases; unmatched junction nucleotides: 5. Germline CDR1 reads SGHRS; CDR2 reads YFSETQ.

V usage is TRBV7-9 and J usage is TRBJ2-7, with 9 bases identical to TRBD2. The CDR3 has 16 residues. V shed 1 base, J shed 0 bases, and the junction held 4 bases outside the gene matches. Germline CDR1 and CDR2: SEHNR and FQNEAQ (reference sequence). CDR3 nucleotides: TGTGCCAGCAGCTTAGTTACTAGCGGGTTCTCCTACGAGCAGTACTTC. Translated: CASSLVTSGFSYEQYF.

This clone was observed a handful of times. The V and J genes are TRBV4-2 and TRBJ2-1, with TRBD1 matching 10 bases. The CDR3 has 17 amino acids. Germline V gene data show CDR1 as LGHNA and CDR2 as YNFKEQ. The V segment lost 0 bases and the J segment 9 bases; nucleotides outside the gene matches: 11. The chain's CDR3 is CASSQDGQGDMSAEQFF. The CDR3 region has the DNA TGTGCCAGCAGCCAAGATGGACAGGGGGATATGTCGGCTGAGCAGTTCTTC.

The CDR3 DNA reads TGTGCCAGCAGTCCGACGCCCGACGGAGACACTGAAGCTTTCTTT. Translated: CASSPTPDGDTEAFF. This chain joins TRBV6-5 and TRBJ1-1; D uncertain. V was clipped by 5 bases and J by 3 bases, with 16 bases between them. The CDR3 is made up of 15 amino acids. Per germline, CDR1 MNHEY and CDR2 SVGAGI.

The rearrangement links TRBV19 to TRBJ1-1; a weak D match, TRBD1 (6 bases). This CDR3 spans 14 amino acids. Germline V gives CDR1 LNHDA, CDR2 SQIVND (reference sequence). Trimming shortened V by 1 base and J by 5 bases, and 11 bases separated the two germline ends. The CDR3 is CASSIAGTQTEAFF. Here the CDR3 DNA reads TGTGCCAGTAGTATAGCCGGGACACAGACTGAAGCTTTCTTT.

The chain combines TRBV5-4 with TRBJ2-7; a weak D match, TRBD2 (7 bases). The CDR3 extends over 15 amino acids. Trimming shortened V by 5 bases and J by 2 bases, and 17 bases separated the two germline ends. CDR1 SGHNT and CDR2 YYREEE come from the germline V gene (reference sequence). The CDR3 DNA sequence: TGTGCCAGCAGGGGGGGGACACAGGGCACCTACGAGCAGTACTTC. Translation: CASRGGTQGTYEQYF.

V is TRBV7-2 and J is TRBJ2-3; D might be TRBD1 (5 bases). The ends were cut back, 5 bases at V and 0 bases at J, with 9 bases in the middle. The CDR3 contains 14 residues. CDR1 and CDR2 from the germline V gene are SGHTA and FQGNSA. CDR3 residues: CASSVRQSTDTQYF. CDR3 coding DNA: TGTGCCAGCAGCGTCAGACAGAGCACAGATACGCAGTATTTT.

The gene calls are TRBV19 and TRBJ2-7, with TRBD2 identical over 11 bases. Germline CDR1 is LNHDA and CDR2 is SQIVND (reference sequence). The V segment lost 7 bases and the J segment 5 bases; nucleotides outside the gene matches: 10. CDR3 length: 15 amino acids. This CDR3 reads CASTQTSGKGNEQYF. The CDR3 coding sequence is TGTGCCAGTACCCAGACTAGCGGGAAGGGAAACGAGCAGTACTTC.

The rearrangement links TRBV5-1 to TRBJ2-2, with 7 bases fitting TRBD2. Germline CDR1 reads SGHRS; CDR2 reads YFSETQ. The V segment lost 6 bases and the J segment 6 bases; nucleotides outside the gene matches: 11. The CDR3 extends over 15 amino acids. The CDR3 region is CASTPAAGIAGELFF. The CDR3 region has the DNA TGCGCCAGCACCCCAGCAGCGGGAATTGCCGGGGAGCTGTTTTTT.

The J gene is TRBJ2-7, the V gene TRBV5-1; 8 nucleotides match TRBD1. The CDR3 covers 16 residues. V shed 0 bases and J 6 bases; nucleotides not matched to a gene: 11. Germline loops: CDR1 SGHRS, CDR2 YFSETQ. The CDR3 reads CASSLDPGGPLSEQYF. Here the CDR3 DNA reads TGCGCCAGCAGCTTGGACCCAGGGGGCCCCTTGTCCGAGCAGTACTTC.

The chain uses TRBV6-1 and TRBJ1-2; D not resolved. From germline, CDR1 is MNHNS and CDR2 SASEGT. This CDR3 region has 13 residues. V was pared by 11 bases and J by 7 bases, with 20 bases between. The CDR3 DNA reads as TGTGCCGGCATCCCCGACACCGGCATTGGCTACACCTTC. This sequence encodes CAGIPDTGIGYTF.

The chain employs TRBV9 and TRBJ2-5, with D perhaps TRBD2 (6 bases). V was cut by 2 bases and J by 2 bases, with 7 bases left in between. The CDR3 totals 13 residues. Germline CDR1 is SGDLS and CDR2 is YYNGEE. The CDR3 nucleotides read TGTGCCAGCAGCGTCGGGACTCAAGAGACCCAGTACTTC. Residues: CASSVGTQETQYF.

The chain employs TRBV19 and TRBJ2-6; D is possibly TRBD2 (5 bases). V shed 3 bases and J shed 4 bases, with 7 bases lying between them. This CDR3 is built from 14 residues. The germline CDR1 and CDR2 sequences are LNHDA and SQIVND (reference sequence). The CDR3 nucleotides read TGTGCCAGTAGTATCCGGGGAGGGGCCAACGTCCTGACTTTC. Translating it yields CASSIRGGANVLTF.

This chain uses TRBV5-4 with TRBJ2-3, with a tentative D call TRBD2 (5 bases). Looked up from germline, CDR1 is SGHNT and CDR2 is YYREEE (reference sequence). This CDR3 is 16 amino acids long. Trimming stripped 0 bases from V and 0 bases from J, with 11 bases between. The CDR3 loop is CASSLVGRTSTDTQYF. The CDR3 nucleotides are TGTGCCAGCAGCTTGGTCGGGCGGACTAGCACAGATACGCAGTATTTT.

V usage is TRBV5-1 and J usage is TRBJ2-2, with TRBD2 identical over 11 bases. Trimming took 0 bases from V and 5 from J; bases not matched to a gene: 3. This CDR3 comprises 16 residues. Germline CDR1 reads SGHRS; CDR2 reads YFSETQ. CDR3: CASSLELAGATGELFF. Here the CDR3 DNA reads TGCGCCAGCAGCTTGGAACTAGCGGGAGCAACCGGGGAGCTGTTTTTT.

This chain joins TRBV5-8 and TRBJ1-5; 12 nucleotides line up with TRBD1. The germline gives CDR1 SGHTS, CDR2 YDEGEE. V gave up 1 base and J gave up 6 bases; unmatched junction bases: 8. This CDR3 comprises 17 residues. CDR3 sequence (DNA): TGTGCCAGCAGCTTGTATAAGGGACAGGGGGCTATTCAGCCCCAGCATTTT. Translation: CASSLYKGQGAIQPQHF.

J is TRBJ1-4 and V is TRBV19, with D tentatively TRBD1 (6 bases). Trimming cost V 7 bases and J 7 bases, with 16 bases left between them. CDR1 is LNHDA and CDR2 is SQIVND in the germline V gene (reference sequence). CDR3 length equals 14 residues. CDR3 sequence reads: CASKTPGAFEKLFF. CDR3 DNA sequence: TGTGCCAGTAAAACACCAGGGGCCTTTGAAAAACTGTTTTTT. Together with reference TRBV19 and TRBJ1-4, the CDR3 gives the full variable domain: DGGITQSPKYLFRKEGQNVTLSCEQNLNHDAMYWYRQDPGQGLRLIYYSQIVNDFQKGDIAEGYSVSREKKESFPLTVTSAQKNPTAFYLCASKTPGAFEKLFFGSGTQLSVL.